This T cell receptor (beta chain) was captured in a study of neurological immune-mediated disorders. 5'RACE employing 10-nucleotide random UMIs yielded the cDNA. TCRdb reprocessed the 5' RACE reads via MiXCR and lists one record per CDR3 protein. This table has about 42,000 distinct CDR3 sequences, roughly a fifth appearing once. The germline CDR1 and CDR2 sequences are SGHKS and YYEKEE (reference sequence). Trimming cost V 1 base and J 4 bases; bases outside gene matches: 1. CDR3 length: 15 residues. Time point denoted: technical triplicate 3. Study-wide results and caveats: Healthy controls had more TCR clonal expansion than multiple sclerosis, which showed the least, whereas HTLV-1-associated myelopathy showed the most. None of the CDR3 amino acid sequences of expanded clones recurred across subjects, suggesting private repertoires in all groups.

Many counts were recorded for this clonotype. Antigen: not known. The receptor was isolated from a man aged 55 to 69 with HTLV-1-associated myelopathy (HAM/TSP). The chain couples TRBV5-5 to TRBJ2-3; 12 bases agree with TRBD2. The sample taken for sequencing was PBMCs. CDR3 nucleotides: TGTGCCAGCAGCTTGACTAGCGGGAGGTCAGATACGCAGTATTTT. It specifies CASSLTSGRSDTQYF.